This T cell receptor beta chain was sequenced during a study of T cell responses to AZD1222 COVID-19 vaccine. V dropped 3 bases and J dropped 5 bases, with 7 bases sitting between them. Germline V gives CDR1 LGHNT, CDR2 FRNRAP. The CDR3 length is 12 residues. Pooling covered second doses at about 4 or about 12 weeks. Generated by immunoSEQ multiplex PCR, the TCRdb table keeps only in-frame clones and is missing some. The profile covers 95,000 to 100,000 clones, with approximately 88% appearing a single time and approximately 14% taken by the ten largest. The chain has TRBV12-5 and TRBJ2-5, with D possibly matching TRBD1 (5 bases). The source is an adult who received the AZD1222 COVID-19 vaccine. The starting material was peripheral blood, obtained 28 days after the second AZD1222 dose. This CDR3 is CASGFGAETQYF. DNA for the CDR3: TGTGCTAGTGGTTTTGGGGCGGAGACCCAGTACTTC.